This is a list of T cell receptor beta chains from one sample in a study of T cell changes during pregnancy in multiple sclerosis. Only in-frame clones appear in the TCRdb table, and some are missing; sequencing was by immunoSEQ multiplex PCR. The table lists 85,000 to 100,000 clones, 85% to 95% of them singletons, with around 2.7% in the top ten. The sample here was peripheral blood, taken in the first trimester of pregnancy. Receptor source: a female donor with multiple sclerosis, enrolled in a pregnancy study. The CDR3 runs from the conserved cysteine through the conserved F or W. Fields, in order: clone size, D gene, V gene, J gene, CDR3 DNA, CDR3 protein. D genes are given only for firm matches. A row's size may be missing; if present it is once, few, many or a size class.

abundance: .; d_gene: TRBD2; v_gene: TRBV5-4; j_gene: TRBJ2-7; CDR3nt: TGTGCCAGCAGCTTGGCGGGAGGACGGAAGCACGAGCAGTACTTC; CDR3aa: CASSLAGGRKHEQYF
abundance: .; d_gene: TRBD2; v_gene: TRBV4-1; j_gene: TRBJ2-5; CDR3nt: TGCGCCAGCAGCCAAGTGGGGGGACTAGCAGGAGAGACCCAGTACTTC; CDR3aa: CASSQVGGLAGETQYF
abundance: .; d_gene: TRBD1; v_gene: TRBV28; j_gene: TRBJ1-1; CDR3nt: TGTGCCAGCACCCCCCCCGGGACAGGTAGAGCTTTCTTT; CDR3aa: CASTPPGTGRAFF
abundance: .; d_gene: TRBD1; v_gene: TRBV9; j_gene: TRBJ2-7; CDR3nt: TGTGCCAGCAGCGTAGACGGGACAGGGGGCGTTTTAGGCGAGCAGTACTTC; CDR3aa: CASSVDGTGGVLGEQYF
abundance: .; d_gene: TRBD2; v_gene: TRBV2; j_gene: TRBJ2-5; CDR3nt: TGTGCCAGCAGCGGCCGGACTAGCGGAGAGACCCAGTACTTC; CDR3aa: CASSGRTSGETQYF
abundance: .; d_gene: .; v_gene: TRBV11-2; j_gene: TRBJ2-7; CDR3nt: TGTGCCAGCAGCCCCGGACAACTCGAGCAGTACTTC; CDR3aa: CASSPGQLEQYF
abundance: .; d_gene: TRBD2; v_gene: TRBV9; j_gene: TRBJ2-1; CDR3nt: TGTGCCAGCAGCGTCGGGACTAGCGGGATTAGTGAGCAGTTCTTC; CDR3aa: CASSVGTSGISEQFF
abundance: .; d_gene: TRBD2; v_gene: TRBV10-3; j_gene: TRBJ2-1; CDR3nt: TGTGCCATCAGTGAGGGACTAGCGGACGACGGGGACTACAATGAGCAGTTCTTC; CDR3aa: CAISEGLADDGDYNEQFF
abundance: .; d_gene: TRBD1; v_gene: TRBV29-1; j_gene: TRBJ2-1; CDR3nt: TGCAGCAGTAAACAGGGGGCATCCTACAATGAGCAGTTCTTC; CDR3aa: CSSKQGASYNEQFF
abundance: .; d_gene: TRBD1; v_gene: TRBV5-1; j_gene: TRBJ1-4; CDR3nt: TGCGCCAGCAGCTTGGGACAGGGGGCCCGCGAAAAACTGTTTTTT; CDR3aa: CASSLGQGAREKLFF
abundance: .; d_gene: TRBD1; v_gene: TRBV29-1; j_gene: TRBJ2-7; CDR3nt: TGCAGCGTGCCGGGACAGGGATCCTACGAGCAGTACTTC; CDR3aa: CSVPGQGSYEQYF
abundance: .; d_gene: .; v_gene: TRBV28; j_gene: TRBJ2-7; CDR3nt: TGTGCCAGCAGTATACTTTACGAGCAGTACTTC; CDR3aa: CASSILYEQYF
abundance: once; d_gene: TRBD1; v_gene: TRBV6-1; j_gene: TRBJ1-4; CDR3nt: TGTGCCAGCATTCTATCGACAGGGGATAATGAAAAACTGTTTTTT; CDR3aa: CASILSTGDNEKLFF
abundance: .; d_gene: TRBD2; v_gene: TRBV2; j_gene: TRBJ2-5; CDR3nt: TGTGCCAGCAGTGCTTTATGGGGACTAGCGGGAGTAGTGGAGGAGACCCAGTACTTC; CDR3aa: CASSALWGLAGVVEETQYF
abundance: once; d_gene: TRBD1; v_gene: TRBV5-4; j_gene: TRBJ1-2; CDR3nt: TGTGCCAGCAGCACGCTAACAGGGGATGGCTACACCTTC; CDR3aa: CASSTLTGDGYTF
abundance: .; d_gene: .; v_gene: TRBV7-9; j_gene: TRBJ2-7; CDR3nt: TGTGCCAGCAGCTCCAGGCCAGGGCCGGCCTACGAGCAGTACTTC; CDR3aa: CASSSRPGPAYEQYF
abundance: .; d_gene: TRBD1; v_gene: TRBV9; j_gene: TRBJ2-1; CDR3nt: TGTGCCAGCAGCCCTCGGACAGGGGTCAATGAGCAGTTCTTC; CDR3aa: CASSPRTGVNEQFF
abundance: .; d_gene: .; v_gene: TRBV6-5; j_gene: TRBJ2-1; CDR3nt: TGTGCCAGCAGTTACTTGGGAGGAGGAAACAATGAGCAGTTCTTC; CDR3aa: CASSYLGGGNNEQFF
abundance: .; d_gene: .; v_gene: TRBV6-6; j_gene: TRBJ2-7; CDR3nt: TGTGCCAGCAGTATTGGACTTGGCTGGGAGCAGTACTTC; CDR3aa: CASSIGLGWEQYF
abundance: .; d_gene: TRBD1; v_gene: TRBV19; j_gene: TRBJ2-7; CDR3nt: TGTGCCAGTAGTACACCCGCCGGGACAGGGGGCAACGAGCAGTACTTC; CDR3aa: CASSTPAGTGGNEQYF
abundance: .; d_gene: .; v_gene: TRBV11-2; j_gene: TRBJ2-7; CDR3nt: TGTGCCAGCAGCTTCCGGGGGGCAACCGTGGAGTACGAGCAGTACTTC; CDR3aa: CASSFRGATVEYEQYF
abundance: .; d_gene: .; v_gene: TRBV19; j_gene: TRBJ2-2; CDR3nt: TGTGCCAGTAGTATAGGAGCGGCGAACACCGGGGAGCTGTTTTTT; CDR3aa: CASSIGAANTGELFF
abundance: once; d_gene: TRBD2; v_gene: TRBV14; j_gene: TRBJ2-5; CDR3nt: TGTGCCAGCAGTGCTGGAGCGGGAGGTGAGACCCAGTACTTC; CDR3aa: CASSAGAGGETQYF
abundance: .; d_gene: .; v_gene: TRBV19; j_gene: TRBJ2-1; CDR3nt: TGTGCCAGTAAACCCTTCGCGGGAAGCAATGAGCAGTTCTTC; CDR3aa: CASKPFAGSNEQFF
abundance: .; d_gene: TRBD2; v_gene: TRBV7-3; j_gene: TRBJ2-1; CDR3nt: TGTGCCAGCAGCACTCCGGCTAGCGGTCAAAATGAGCAGTTCTTC; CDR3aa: CASSTPASGQNEQFF
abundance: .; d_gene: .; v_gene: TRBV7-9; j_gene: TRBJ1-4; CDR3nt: TGTGCCAGCAGCCTAGAGGGGAATGAAAAACTGTTTTTT; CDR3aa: CASSLEGNEKLFF
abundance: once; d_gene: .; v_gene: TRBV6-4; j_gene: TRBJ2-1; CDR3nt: TGTGCCAGCAGCCCTAAGGACAACTACAATGAGCAGTTCTTC; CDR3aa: CASSPKDNYNEQFF
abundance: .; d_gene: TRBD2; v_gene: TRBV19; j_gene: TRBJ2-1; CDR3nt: TGTGCCAGTAGTAAGGGCGGGAGTCTTGAGCAGTTCTTC; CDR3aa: CASSKGGSLEQFF
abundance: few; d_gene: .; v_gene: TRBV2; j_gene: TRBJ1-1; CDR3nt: TGTGCCAGCAGTGTCGGGGAGGGCACTGAAGCTTTCTTT; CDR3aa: CASSVGEGTEAFF
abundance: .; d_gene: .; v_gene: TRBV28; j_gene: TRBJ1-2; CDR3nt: TGTGCCACGCTCGAGACAGCTAACTATGGCTACACCTTC; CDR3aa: CATLETANYGYTF
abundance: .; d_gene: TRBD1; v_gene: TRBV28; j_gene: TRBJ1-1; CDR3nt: TGTGCCAGCAGTTCCCGGCGGACAGGTTTGGGGAACACTGAAGCTTTCTTT; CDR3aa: CASSSRRTGLGNTEAFF
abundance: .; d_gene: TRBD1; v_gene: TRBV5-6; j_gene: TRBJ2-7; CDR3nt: TGTGCCAGCAGCCCCCACGGGACAGGGGGCTACGAGCAGTACTTC; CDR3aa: CASSPHGTGGYEQYF
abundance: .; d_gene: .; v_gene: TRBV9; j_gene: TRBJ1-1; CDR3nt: TGTGCCAGCAGCGTAGAGGGGAGGAGCGAAGCTTTCTTT; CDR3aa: CASSVEGRSEAFF
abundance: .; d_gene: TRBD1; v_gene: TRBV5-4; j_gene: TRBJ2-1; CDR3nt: TGTGCCAGCAGCTCGACAGGGGGGAAGAACAATGAGCAGTTCTTC; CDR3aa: CASSSTGGKNNEQFF
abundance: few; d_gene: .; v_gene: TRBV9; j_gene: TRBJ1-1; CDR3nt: TGTGCCAGCAGCTCCTCGTGGAGGGGACCGCTGAAAGCTTTCTTT; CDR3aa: CASSSSWRGPLKAFF
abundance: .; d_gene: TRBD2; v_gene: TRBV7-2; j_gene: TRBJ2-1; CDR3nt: TGTGCCAGCAGCTTAGAACTAGCGGGGTACAATGAGCAGTTCTTC; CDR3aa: CASSLELAGYNEQFF
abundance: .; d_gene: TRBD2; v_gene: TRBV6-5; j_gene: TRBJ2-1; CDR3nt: TGTGCCAGCAGTTACTACGAGCGGGACCATGAGCAGTTCTTC; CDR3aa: CASSYYERDHEQFF
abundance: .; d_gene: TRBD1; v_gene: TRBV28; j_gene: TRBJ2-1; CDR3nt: TGTGCCAGCAGTTTAAGGGACAGTCAACTCTTC; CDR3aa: CASSLRDSQLF
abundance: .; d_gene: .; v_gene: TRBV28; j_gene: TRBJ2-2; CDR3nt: TGTGCCAGCACCCAAGCCAGGGAGCTGTTTTTT; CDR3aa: CASTQARELFF
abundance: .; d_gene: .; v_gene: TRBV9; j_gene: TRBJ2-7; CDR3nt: TGTGCCAGCAGCGTAGGCGTTCGGGGAGACTACGAGCAGTACTTC; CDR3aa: CASSVGVRGDYEQYF
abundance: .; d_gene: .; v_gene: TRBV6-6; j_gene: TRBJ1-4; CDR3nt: TGTGCCAGCAGTTACCTGCAGGAGGGAGAAAAACTGTTTTTT; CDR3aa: CASSYLQEGEKLFF
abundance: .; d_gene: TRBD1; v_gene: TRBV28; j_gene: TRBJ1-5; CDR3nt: TGTGCCAGCAGTTCCGAGGACAGGACCCAGCATTTT; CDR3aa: CASSSEDRTQHF
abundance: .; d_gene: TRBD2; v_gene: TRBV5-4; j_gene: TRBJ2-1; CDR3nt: TGTGCCAGCAGCCCAAGCGGGAGGGCCGGTAATGAGCAGTTCTTC; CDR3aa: CASSPSGRAGNEQFF
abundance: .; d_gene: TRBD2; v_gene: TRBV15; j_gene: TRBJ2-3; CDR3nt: TGTGCCACCAGCAGAGGGGATTTAGCGGGACCCACAGATACGCAGTATTTT; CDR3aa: CATSRGDLAGPTDTQYF
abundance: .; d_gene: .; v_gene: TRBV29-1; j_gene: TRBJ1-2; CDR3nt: TGCAGCGACGACAGTGCCGAGAGGTACACCTTC; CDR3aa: CSDDSAERYTF
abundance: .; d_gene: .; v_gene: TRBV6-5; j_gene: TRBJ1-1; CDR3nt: TGTGCCAGCAGTCTATCAGGGAAGAACACTGAAGCTTTCTTT; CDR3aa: CASSLSGKNTEAFF
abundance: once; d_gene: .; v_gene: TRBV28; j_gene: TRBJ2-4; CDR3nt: TGTGCCAGCAGTTTTTCTCAGCGTTTAGCCAAAAACATTCAGTACTTC; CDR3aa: CASSFSQRLAKNIQYF
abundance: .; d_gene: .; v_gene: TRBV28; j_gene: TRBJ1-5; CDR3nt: TGTGCCAGCAGTTTCAGGGGCCCTCAGCCCCAGCATTTT; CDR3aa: CASSFRGPQPQHF
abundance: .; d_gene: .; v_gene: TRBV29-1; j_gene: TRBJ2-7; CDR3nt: TGCAGCGTTGCCGGCAGGGCTGCCCACGAGCAGTACTTC; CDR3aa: CSVAGRAAHEQYF
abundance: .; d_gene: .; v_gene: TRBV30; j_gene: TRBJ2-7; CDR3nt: TGTGCCTGGAGCCCCTTTTCGCAGCCAGGCTCCTACGAGCAGTACTTC; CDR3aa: CAWSPFSQPGSYEQYF
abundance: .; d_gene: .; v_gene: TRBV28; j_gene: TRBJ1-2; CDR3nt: TGTGCCAGCACCCAAAGGGGCCAGGTTAAATTGGGCTACACCTTC; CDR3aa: CASTQRGQVKLGYTF
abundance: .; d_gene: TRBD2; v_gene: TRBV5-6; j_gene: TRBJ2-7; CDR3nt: TGTGCCAGCAGCGATCAGCGGGAGCCCTACGAGCAGTACTTC; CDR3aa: CASSDQREPYEQYF
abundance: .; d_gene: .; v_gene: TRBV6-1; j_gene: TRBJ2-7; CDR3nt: TGTGCCAGCAGTGAAGGTTGGGGGCGCAGCTACGAGCAGTACTTC; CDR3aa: CASSEGWGRSYEQYF
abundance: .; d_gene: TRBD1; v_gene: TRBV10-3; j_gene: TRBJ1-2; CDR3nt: TGTGCCTCTCAGGAGGGACAGGGGGTATTCTACACCTTC; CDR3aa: CASQEGQGVFYTF
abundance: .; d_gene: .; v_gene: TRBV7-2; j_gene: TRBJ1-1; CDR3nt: TGTGCCAGCAGCGCAGGTTTTCAAGCTTTCTTT; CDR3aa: CASSAGFQAFF
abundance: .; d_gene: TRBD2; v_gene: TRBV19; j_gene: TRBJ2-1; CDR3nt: TGTGCCAGTAGCGGCTTAGGACTAGCGGGAGGGCCGGGCGATGAGCAGTTCTTC; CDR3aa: CASSGLGLAGGPGDEQFF
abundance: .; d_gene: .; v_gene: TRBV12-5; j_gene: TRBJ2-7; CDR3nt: TGTGCTAGTGGTTTGGTACAACGTAGAGGCTACGAGCAGTACTTC; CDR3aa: CASGLVQRRGYEQYF
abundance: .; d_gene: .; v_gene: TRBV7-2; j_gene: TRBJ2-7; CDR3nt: TGTGCCAGCAAGCCGTCAGTAGCGGCCCTAGGTGACGAGCAGTACTTC; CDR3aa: CASKPSVAALGDEQYF